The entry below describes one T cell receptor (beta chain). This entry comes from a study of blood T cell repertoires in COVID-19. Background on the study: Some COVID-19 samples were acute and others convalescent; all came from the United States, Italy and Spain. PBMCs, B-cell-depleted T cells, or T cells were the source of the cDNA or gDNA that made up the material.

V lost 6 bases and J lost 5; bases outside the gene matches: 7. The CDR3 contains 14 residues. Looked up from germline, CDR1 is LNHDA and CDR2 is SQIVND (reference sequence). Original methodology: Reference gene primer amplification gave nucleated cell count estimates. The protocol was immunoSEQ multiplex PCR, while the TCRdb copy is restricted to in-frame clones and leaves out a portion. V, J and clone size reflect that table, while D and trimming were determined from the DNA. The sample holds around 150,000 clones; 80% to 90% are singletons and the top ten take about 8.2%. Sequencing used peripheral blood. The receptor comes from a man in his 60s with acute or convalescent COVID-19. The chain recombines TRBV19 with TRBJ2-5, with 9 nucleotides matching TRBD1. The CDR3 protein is CASRKQGAGETQYF. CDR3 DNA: TGTGCCAGTAGGAAACAGGGGGCAGGCGAGACCCAGTACTTC.